The next 26 T cell receptor beta chains were all read from a single sample in a study of blood T cell repertoires in COVID-19. Sequenced by immunoSEQ multiplex PCR; TCRdb stores in-frame clones only, minus some. The table shows about 170,000 clones, with roughly 91% occurring only once. The material sequenced was peripheral blood. The receptors come from a man in his late teens or twenties with COVID-19, enrolled during active disease.

The chain employs TRBV15 and TRBJ2-5, with TRBD2 as a possible D gene (5 bases). Per germline, CDR1 LNHNV and CDR2 YYDKDF (reference sequence). V was shortened by 2 bases and J by 7 bases, with 20 bases between the two germline ends. The CDR3 runs 16 residues. CDR3 amino acids: CATSRQATTLAGTQYF. The DNA for the CDR3 is TGTGCCACCAGCAGACAGGCCACGACGCTGGCGGGGACCCAGTACTTC.

The chain uses TRBV13 and TRBJ2-3; 14 nucleotides match TRBD2. Germline V gene data show CDR1 as PRHDT and CDR2 as FYEKMQ (reference sequence). With 1 base clipped from V and 6 bases from J, the junction kept 3 bases outside the gene matches. The CDR3 runs to 16 residues. The CDR3 bases are TGTGCCAGCAGCTTAGAGACTAGCGGGAGGGCGGATACGCAGTATTTT. It encodes CASSLETSGRADTQYF.

The gene calls are TRBV7-9 and TRBJ2-1, with 7 bases identical to TRBD1. The length of the CDR3 is 14 residues. Germline CDR1 is SEHNR and CDR2 is FQNEAQ (reference sequence). V lost 8 bases and J lost 4; bases outside the gene matches: 8. This CDR3 is CASAGTAKYNEQFF. CDR3 DNA: TGTGCCAGCGCCGGGACAGCTAAATACAATGAGCAGTTCTTC.

The chain has TRBV3-1 (or the pseudogene TRBV3-2) and TRBJ1-2, with 9 bases lining up with TRBD1. The CDR3 totals 14 residues. The V gene end was trimmed by 0 bases and the J gene end by 8 bases; junction bases not matched to a gene: 4. CDR1 and CDR2 (germline): LGHDT, YNNKEL (reference sequence). CDR3 coding DNA: TGTGCCAGCAGCCAAGATACAGGGGGCAGGGGCTACACCTTC. Encoded protein: CASSQDTGGRGYTF.

The V and J genes are TRBV19 and TRBJ1-4; tentative D call: TRBD1 (5 bases). With 3 bases removed from V and 5 bases from J, the gap between germline ends came to 16 bases. Germline CDR1 reads LNHDA; CDR2 reads SQIVND (reference sequence). The CDR3 runs 16 residues. CDR3 sequence reads: CASSIGWSGENEKLFF. CDR3 nucleotides: TGTGCCAGTAGTATCGGCTGGTCGGGGGAGAATGAAAAACTGTTTTTT.

This chain uses TRBV28 with TRBJ1-5, with TRBD1 as a possible D gene (5 bases). Germline values: CDR1 MDHEN, CDR2 SYDVKM. V lost 6 bases, J lost 0 bases, and 15 bases lay in between. The CDR3 runs 16 residues. In DNA form, the CDR3 reads TGTGCCAGCAGCCACCGACAGATCTATAGCAATCAGCCCCAGCATTTT. Translation: CASSHRQIYSNQPQHF.

The rearrangement joins TRBV28 to TRBJ1-2; TRBD1 is a possible D gene (6 bases). The V gene lost 3 bases and the J gene lost 8 bases, with 16 bases spanning the gap. The CDR3 runs to 14 residues. Germline V gene data show CDR1 as MDHEN and CDR2 as SYDVKM. CDR3 coding DNA: TGTGCCAGCAGTTTCGCGGGGGCTATTGCAGGCTACACCTTC. Protein product: CASSFAGAIAGYTF.

V is TRBV6-6 and J is TRBJ1-6, with a tentative D call TRBD1 (5 bases). Germline V lookup: CDR1 MNHNY, CDR2 SVGAGI (reference sequence). Trimming shortened V by 7 bases and J by 0 bases, and 10 bases separated the two germline ends. The CDR3 is 15 amino acids. As DNA, the CDR3 is TGTGCCAGCATTCAAGACAGCTCCTATAATTCACCCCTCCACTTT. As protein: CASIQDSSYNSPLHF.

The V gene is TRBV9, the J gene TRBJ2-1; 7 bases fit TRBD2. This CDR3 contains 14 residues. The V segment lost 2 bases and the J segment 5 bases; nucleotides outside the gene matches: 4. Germline V lookup: CDR1 SGDLS, CDR2 YYNGEE. The DNA for the CDR3 is TGTGCCAGCAGCGTGGGTCTAGCGGACAATGAGCAGTTCTTC. Protein product: CASSVGLADNEQFF.

The chain combines TRBV9 with TRBJ2-6; 8 positions match TRBD1. Per germline, CDR1 SGDLS and CDR2 YYNGEE. The CDR3 extends over 18 amino acids. V lost 2 bases and J lost 0; bases outside the gene matches: 7. This CDR3 reads CASSVRTGSGSGANVLTF. CDR3 bases: TGTGCCAGCAGCGTCCGGACAGGGTCGGGCTCTGGGGCCAACGTCCTGACTTTC.

The chain recombines TRBV9 with TRBJ2-7; 11 bases are shared with TRBD1. Germline CDR1 SGDLS, CDR2 YYNGEE. The trim removed 2 bases at V and 5 bases at J, leaving 6 bases unmatched. This CDR3 has 15 residues. CDR3: CASSVADRGLNEQYF. The CDR3 DNA reads as TGTGCCAGCAGCGTTGCGGACAGGGGGCTCAACGAGCAGTACTTC.

This CDR3 reads CASSPRQVAIRGYTF. CDR3 nucleotide sequence: TGTGCCAGCAGTCCCCGACAGGTAGCTATCAGAGGCTACACCTTC. The V call is TRBV28, the J call TRBJ1-2; a possible D gene is TRBD1 (6 bases). This CDR3 is built from 15 residues. Trimming took off 5 bases at V and 8 bases at J, with 21 bases between the two ends. Germline-derived CDR1 and CDR2 are MDHEN and SYDVKM.

The rearrangement joins TRBV28 to TRBJ1-2, with D perhaps matching TRBD1 (6 bases). The V and J ends lost 7 bases and 0 bases respectively, with 21 bases between them. The length of the CDR3 is 17 residues. The germline gives CDR1 MDHEN, CDR2 SYDVKM. The CDR3 nucleotides are TGTGCCAGCATACCGAGGGGGTTCTCCAGTTCTAACTATGGCTACACCTTC. Amino acids: CASIPRGFSSSNYGYTF.

The V and J genes are TRBV10-1 and TRBJ2-5; D is ambiguous. The CDR3 runs 13 residues. The germline V gene has CDR1 WNHNN and CDR2 SYGVQD (reference sequence). V lost 4 bases to trimming and J lost 5 bases, with 11 bases between them. For the CDR3, the DNA is TGCGCCAGCAGTGTAGGTTTGCGGGAGACCCAGTACTTC. As protein: CASSVGLRETQYF.

The chain uses TRBV2 and TRBJ2-3; 12 bases line up with TRBD1. V shed 3 bases and J 6 bases; nucleotides not matched to a gene: 1. Germline V gene sequence: CDR1 SNHLY, CDR2 FYNNEI. The CDR3 has 14 residues. For the CDR3, the DNA is TGTGCCAGCAGTGAGGGACAGGGGGCGGATACGCAGTATTTT. Protein sequence: CASSEGQGADTQYF. The full variable domain, with the rest looked up from reference TRBV2 and TRBJ2-3, is EPEVTQTPSHQVTQMGQEVILRCVPISNHLYFYWYRQILGQKVEFLVSFYNNEISEKSEIFDDQFSVERPDGSNFTLKIRSTKLEDSAMYFCASSEGQGADTQYFGPGTRLTVL.

The chain couples TRBV15 to TRBJ2-7; 9 nucleotides match TRBD2. The CDR3 contains 16 residues. With 1 base clipped from V and 4 bases from J, the junction kept 8 bases outside the gene matches. Germline loops: CDR1 LNHNV, CDR2 YYDKDF (reference sequence). CDR3 nucleotide sequence: TGTGCCACCAGCAGAGGGCGGGGACTAGCCGGGTACGAGCAGTACTTC. Its translation: CATSRGRGLAGYEQYF.

V is TRBV7-2 and J is TRBJ2-2; D is possibly TRBD2 (5 bases). CDR1 SGHTA and CDR2 FQGNSA come from the germline V gene. CDR3 length: 13 amino acids. The CDR3 here is CAVWRLITGELFF. The CDR3 nucleotides are TGTGCGGTTTGGAGGCTGATTACCGGGGAGCTGTTTTTT.

This clone occurred once. The chain has TRBV5-1 and TRBJ1-1; 10 bases match TRBD1. The CDR3 totals 15 residues. The V gene's germline CDR1 is SGHRS and CDR2 YFSETQ. After removal of 4 bases from V and 5 bases from J, the junction contained 8 bases not matched to a gene. The DNA of the CDR3 is TGCGCCAGCAGCCCAAGACAGGGGGCGGTAACTGAAGCTTTCTTT. It is translated as CASSPRQGAVTEAFF.

As for this clone: The junction does not match germline at one end; this may be a read error. The gene calls are TRBV28 and TRBJ1-4, with 9 bases identical to TRBD1. The CDR3 spans 17 residues. Germline lookup yields CDR1 MDHEN and CDR2 SYDVKM. DNA for the CDR3: TGTGCCAGCAGTTCGACGGACAGGGGCTCAACTAATGAAAAACTGCTTTTT. It translates to CASSSTDRGSTNEKLLF.

The V and J genes are TRBV6-5 and TRBJ2-7, with 12 bases matching TRBD2. The V and J ends lost 2 bases and 1 base, in that order; junction bases with no gene match: 3. Germline CDR1 MNHEY, CDR2 SVGAGI. The CDR3 spans 16 residues. The CDR3 DNA is TGTGCCAGCAGTTACCGACTAGCGGGAGCTTCCTACGAGCAGTACTTC. Amino acid sequence: CASSYRLAGASYEQYF.

The chain combines TRBV11-2 with TRBJ2-1, with TRBD2 as a possible D gene (5 bases). Germline CDR1 is SGHAT and CDR2 is FQNNGV. The CDR3 runs to 11 residues. Trimming shortened V by 6 bases and J by 13 bases, and 13 bases separated the two germline ends. The CDR3: CASSSTGLQFF. The CDR3, as DNA: TGTGCCAGCAGTTCCACGGGATTACAGTTCTTC.

The rearrangement joins TRBV27 to TRBJ2-1; 15 bases are a match to TRBD2. There are 15 residues in the CDR3. Germline V gene lookup returns CDR1 MNHEY and CDR2 SMNVEV (reference sequence). V trimming: 6 bases; J trimming: 8 bases; junction bases outside the gene matches: 5. The CDR3: CASRTGTSGRYEQFF. The CDR3, as DNA: TGTGCCAGCAGGACCGGGACTAGCGGGAGGTATGAGCAGTTCTTC.

This sequence joins TRBV27 and TRBJ2-7, with 8 bases identical to TRBD1. The CDR3 is 13 residues long. The V gene's germline CDR1 is MNHEY and CDR2 SMNVEV (reference sequence). V gave up 3 bases and J gave up 6 bases; unmatched junction bases: 4. The CDR3 loop is CASSFYRGAEQYF. The CDR3 bases are TGTGCCAGCAGTTTTTACAGGGGGGCCGAGCAGTACTTC.

The V call is TRBV18, the J call TRBJ2-6; TRBD1 agrees at 8 bases. The CDR3 totals 16 residues. Germline CDR1 reads KGHSH; CDR2 reads LQKENI. V was clipped by 4 bases and J by 4 bases; unmatched bases: 6. The CDR3 sequence is CASSLRGPLGANVLTF. CDR3 coding DNA: TGTGCCAGCTCACTCAGGGGGCCCTTGGGGGCCAACGTCCTGACTTTC.

The V gene is TRBV18, the J gene TRBJ1-1; D is uncertain. The V end lost 8 bases, the J end lost 5 bases, and 18 bases lay between the germline ends. Germline CDR1 is KGHSH and CDR2 is LQKENI. The CDR3 runs 14 residues. The CDR3 region is CASTSGIAGTEAFF. In DNA form, the CDR3 reads TGTGCCAGCACGTCCGGGATAGCGGGAACTGAAGCTTTCTTT.

V gene TRBV27 combines with J gene TRBJ2-7; 10 nucleotides match TRBD1. With 3 bases clipped from V and 7 bases from J, the junction kept 9 bases outside the gene matches. There are 15 residues in the CDR3. Germline CDR1 reads MNHEY; CDR2 reads SMNVEV (reference sequence). CDR3 amino acids: CASSFLGQGMGEQYF. Here the CDR3 DNA reads TGTGCCAGCAGTTTCTTGGGACAGGGGATGGGGGAGCAGTACTTC.